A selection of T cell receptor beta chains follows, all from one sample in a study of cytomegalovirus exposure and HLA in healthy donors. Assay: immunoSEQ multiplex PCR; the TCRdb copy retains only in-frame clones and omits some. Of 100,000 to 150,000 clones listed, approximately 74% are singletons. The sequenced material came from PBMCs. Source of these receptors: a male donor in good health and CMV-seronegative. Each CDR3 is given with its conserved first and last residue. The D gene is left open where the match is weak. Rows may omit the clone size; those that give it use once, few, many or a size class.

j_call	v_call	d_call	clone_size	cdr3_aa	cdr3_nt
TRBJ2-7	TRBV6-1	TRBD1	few	CASRGQTYYEQYF	TGTGCCAGCAGGGGACAGACCTACTACGAGCAGTACTTC
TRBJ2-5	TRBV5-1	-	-	CASSPDTQETQYF	TGCGCCAGCAGCCCGGACACCCAAGAGACCCAGTACTTC
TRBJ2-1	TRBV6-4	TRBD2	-	CASSDGTRDINEQFF	TGTGCCAGCAGTGACGGGACTAGGGACATTAATGAGCAGTTCTTC
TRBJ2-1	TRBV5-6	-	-	CASSFEGIVDRNEQFF	TGTGCCAGCAGCTTTGAGGGAATAGTAGACCGCAATGAGCAGTTCTTC
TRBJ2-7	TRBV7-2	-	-	CASSLYMGDLYF	TGTGCCAGCAGCTTATACATGGGCGACCTGTACTTC
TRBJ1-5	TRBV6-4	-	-	CASSDNPNQPQHF	TGTGCCAGCAGTGATAATCCCAATCAGCCCCAGCATTTT
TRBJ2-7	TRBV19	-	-	CASSSSHYEQYF	TGTGCCAGTAGTAGTAGTCACTACGAGCAGTACTTC
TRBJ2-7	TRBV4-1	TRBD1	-	CASSQARGSTYEQYF	TGCGCCAGCAGCCAAGCCAGGGGGTCCACCTACGAGCAGTACTTC
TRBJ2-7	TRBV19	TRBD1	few	CASSHSGTGIEQYF	TGTGCCAGTAGTCATTCAGGGACAGGGATCGAGCAGTACTTC
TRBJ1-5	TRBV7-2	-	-	CASSLVAGPQHF	TGTGCCAGCAGCTTGGTAGCGGGGCCCCAGCATTTT
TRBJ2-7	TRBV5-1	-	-	CASSSRGVNEQYF	TGCGCCAGCAGCTCCAGGGGGGTCAACGAGCAGTACTTC
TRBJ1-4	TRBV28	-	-	CASSLNEKLFF	TGTGCCAGCAGTCTTAATGAAAAACTGTTTTTT
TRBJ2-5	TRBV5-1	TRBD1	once	CASSRTGGGETQYF	TGCGCCAGCAGCAGAACAGGGGGCGGTGAGACCCAGTACTTC
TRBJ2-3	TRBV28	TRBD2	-	CASSGEDGPQGLAGGFFRDTQYF	TGTGCCAGCAGTGGGGAAGACGGGCCCCAGGGACTAGCGGGGGGGTTTTTCCGGGATACGCAGTATTTT
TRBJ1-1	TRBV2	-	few	CASSKLNTEAFF	TGTGCCAGCTCTAAGTTGAACACTGAAGCTTTCTTT
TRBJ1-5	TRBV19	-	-	CASSIGGANQPQHF	TGTGCCAGTAGTATTGGTGGGGCGAATCAGCCCCAGCATTTT
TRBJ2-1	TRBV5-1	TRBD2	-	CASSSRTSGRSYNEQFF	TGCGCCAGCAGCTCTAGGACTAGCGGGAGATCTTACAATGAGCAGTTCTTC
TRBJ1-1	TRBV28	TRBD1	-	CASSHRQGALHNTEAFF	TGTGCCAGCAGTCACAGACAGGGGGCCCTTCACAACACTGAAGCTTTCTTT
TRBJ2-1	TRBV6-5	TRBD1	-	CASSPPGQPNNEQFF	TGTGCCAGCAGTCCCCCGGGACAGCCTAATAATGAGCAGTTCTTC
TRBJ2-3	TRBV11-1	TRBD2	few	CASSFTRGADTQYF	TGTGCCAGCAGCTTTACGCGGGGGGCAGATACGCAGTATTTT
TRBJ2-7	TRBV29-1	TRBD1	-	CSVEEGLWGQGSYEQYF	TGCAGCGTTGAAGAGGGACTGTGGGGACAGGGATCCTACGAGCAGTACTTC
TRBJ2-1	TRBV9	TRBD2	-	CASSVAVGTRVGEQFF	TGTGCCAGCAGCGTAGCGGTGGGGACTAGAGTTGGTGAGCAGTTCTTC
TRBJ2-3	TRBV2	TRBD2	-	CASSDRRGGADTQYF	TGTGCCAGCAGTGACCGGCGGGGGGGAGCAGATACGCAGTATTTT
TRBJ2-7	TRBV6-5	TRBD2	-	CASSPSGIYEQYF	TGTGCCAGCAGCCCTAGCGGGATCTACGAGCAGTACTTC
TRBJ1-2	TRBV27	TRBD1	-	CASSLTPGQVILNYGYTF	TGTGCCAGCAGTTTAACCCCGGGACAGGTCATACTTAACTATGGCTACACCTTC
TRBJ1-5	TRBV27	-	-	CASRKGVGNQPQHF	TGTGCCAGCAGAAAGGGGGTAGGGAATCAGCCCCAGCATTTT
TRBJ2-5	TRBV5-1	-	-	CASSGGGGRQETQYF	TGCGCCAGCAGCGGAGGAGGGGGCCGGCAAGAGACCCAGTACTTC